One and the same sample provided the 10 T cell receptor beta chains below, sequenced in a study of CD8 T cells in Susac syndrome. Reverse transcription of roughly 0.5 to 1 ug RNA was performed with random hexamers. One entry per CDR3 protein, called by TCRdb with MiXCR from the immunoSEQ multiplex PCR reads. The repertoire includes 110,000 or so distinct CDR3 sequences, 90% to 96% of them detected once, and more than 0.095% sits in the top ten. Sequenced sample: CD4+ T cells from PBMCs. Source of these receptors: a human donor in good health.

The genes are TRBV2 and TRBJ2-5; D is tentatively TRBD1 or TRBD2 (6 bases each). V was pared by 6 bases and J by 5 bases, with 19 bases between. CDR3 size: 15 residues. CDR1 and CDR2 from the germline V gene are SNHLY and FYNNEI. The chain's CDR3 is CASRARYGGQETQYF. CDR3 coding DNA: TGTGCCAGCAGGGCCCGGTATGGGGGGCAGGAGACCCAGTACTTC. The complete variable domain, with remaining parts taken from reference TRBV2 and TRBJ2-5, reads EPEVTQTPSHQVTQMGQEVILRCVPISNHLYFYWYRQILGQKVEFLVSFYNNEISEKSEIFDDQFSVERPDGSNFTLKIRSTKLEDSAMYFCASRARYGGQETQYFGPGTRLLVL.

V is TRBV2 and J is TRBJ2-7; D unclear. Trimming left V 5 bases short and J 1 base short, with 6 bases between. This CDR3 is built from 12 residues. Germline loops: CDR1 SNHLY, CDR2 FYNNEI. CDR3 region: CASSIRSYEQYF. Here the CDR3 DNA reads TGTGCCAGCAGTATTAGATCCTACGAGCAGTACTTC.

The CDR3 reads CASSGTASQQYF. Here the CDR3 DNA reads TGTGCCAGCAGCGGGACCGCCTCCCAGCAGTACTTC. J is TRBJ2-7 and V is TRBV2; either TRBD1 or TRBD2 may supply D (5 bases each). CDR1 and CDR2 from the germline V gene are SNHLY and FYNNEI. The length of the CDR3 is 12 residues. With 6 bases removed from V and 8 bases from J, the gap between germline ends came to 14 bases.

This chain connects TRBV3-1 to TRBJ1-1; TRBD1 might be the D (5 bases). The germline V gene encodes CDR1 LGHDT and CDR2 YNNKEL (reference sequence). V was clipped by 4 bases and J by 1 base, with 13 bases between them. The length of the CDR3 is 15 residues. The CDR3 sequence is CASSPLNQGNTEAFF. The CDR3 nucleotides are TGTGCCAGCAGCCCCCTAAATCAGGGGAACACTGAAGCTTTCTTT. Together with reference TRBV3-1 and TRBJ1-1, the CDR3 gives the full variable domain: DTAVSQTPKYLVTQMGNDKSIKCEQNLGHDTMYWYKQDSKKFLKIMFSYNNKELIINETVPNRFSPKSPDKAHLNLHINSLELGDSAVYFCASSPLNQGNTEAFFGQGTRLTVV.

This chain connects TRBV3-1 to TRBJ2-7; TRBD1 might be the D (6 bases). The CDR3 is made up of 16 amino acids. Trimming left V 0 bases short and J 8 bases short, with 20 bases between. Germline CDR1 LGHDT, CDR2 YNNKEL (reference sequence). CDR3: CASSQDLQGSSEQQYF. CDR3 DNA sequence: TGTGCCAGCAGCCAAGATCTCCAGGGGTCCTCTGAGCAGCAGTACTTC.

The rearrangement uses TRBV19 and TRBJ2-4; a weak D match, TRBD1 (6 bases). This CDR3 is built from 13 residues. Trimming took 5 bases from V and 8 from J, leaving 13 bases between them. Germline V lookup: CDR1 LNHDA, CDR2 SQIVND (reference sequence). Written as DNA, the CDR3 is TGTGCCAGTAGTGTCACAGGGACGGACATTCAGTACTTC. It yields the protein CASSVTGTDIQYF.

The count of this clonotype is one. The V call is TRBV29-1, the J call TRBJ2-3; possible D gene TRBD1, 10 bases. From germline, CDR1 is SQVTM and CDR2 ANQGSEA. The CDR3 contains 16 residues. With 8 bases removed from V and 6 bases from J, the gap between germline ends came to 27 bases. The CDR3, as DNA: TGCAGCTCGACAGGGGGCGGCGGCGGGAGGGCGGATACGCAGTATTTT. Its protein product is CSSTGGGGGRADTQYF.

J is TRBJ2-5 and V is TRBV28, with no clear D. CDR3 length: 12 residues. V lost 6 bases and J lost 0, with 5 bases in between. Per germline, CDR1 MDHEN and CDR2 SYDVKM. The chain's CDR3 is CASSLNQETQYF. CDR3 coding DNA: TGTGCCAGCAGCTTGAACCAAGAGACCCAGTACTTC.

V and J are TRBV2 and TRBJ2-2; 8 bases align to TRBD2. The ends lost 7 bases at V and 4 bases at J; junction bases unmatched: 2. The CDR3 contains 13 residues. Germline V gene sequence: CDR1 SNHLY, CDR2 FYNNEI. CDR3 loop: CASNREGTGELFF. CDR3 in DNA: TGTGCCAGCAATCGGGAGGGCACCGGGGAGCTGTTTTTT.

The rearrangement links TRBV27 to TRBJ2-7; tentative D call: TRBD2 (6 bases). Trimming removed 5 bases from V and 2 bases from J, with 22 bases in between. Germline values: CDR1 MNHEY, CDR2 SMNVEV (reference sequence). The CDR3 has 17 amino acids. Here the CDR3 reads CASSAERAGPLTYEQYF. In nucleotides, the CDR3 is TGTGCCAGCAGTGCCGAACGGGCGGGGCCCTTAACCTACGAGCAGTACTTC.